This T cell receptor (beta chain) was recovered during a study of control samples from healthy donors and cancer patients. Libraries were prepared by immunoSEQ multiplex PCR; TCRdb keeps only in-frame clonotypes and omits some of them. The sample holds about 230,000 clones, around 80% seen once. From germline, CDR1 is SEHNR and CDR2 FQNEAQ (reference sequence). Trimming took 5 bases from V and 4 from J; bases not matched to a gene: 2. The CDR3 contains 14 residues. The specimen was PBMCs. This sequence originates from a woman aged 60-75 years with lung cancer. This sequence joins TRBV7-9 and TRBJ1-1; TRBD1 aligns across 12 bases. The CDR3 DNA reads as TGTGCCAGCAGCGGGACAGGGGGCTTCACTGAAGCTTTCTTT. Protein: CASSGTGGFTEAFF.